These 12 T cell receptor beta chains came from one sample sequenced in a study of human T cells and chemical hapten exposure. The time point denotes: pre-sensitization, week 0. Documented treatment: therapeutic diphenylcyclopropenone sensitization with weekly scalp DPC. Using its own MiXCR run on the RACE reads, TCRdb lists one record per CDR3 protein. The top ten hold approximately 4.6% of the sample, which has some 74,000 distinct CDR3 sequences, 12% to 15% seen once. Sample: whole blood, taken in connection with sensitization to the hapten diphenylcyclopropenone (DPC). The receptor source for this set is a woman in her forties or fifties with alopecia areata. Some clones in this sample may be carry-over from other donors' samples.

In its sample, this clonotype was seen many times. V is TRBV20-1 and J is TRBJ2-1, with 7 bases aligning to TRBD2. Germline values: CDR1 DFQATT, CDR2 SNEGSKA (reference sequence). This CDR3 region has 14 residues. Trimming took 5 bases from V and 9 from J; bases not matched to a gene: 13. CDR3 residues: CSAPPGGRATEQFF. In DNA form, the CDR3 reads TGCAGTGCTCCACCCGGAGGGAGGGCCACTGAGCAGTTCTTC.

With respect to this clonotype: A much larger clone differs by one base, so this may be a read error. The J gene is TRBJ1-6, the V gene TRBV2; TRBD1 matches 10 bases. The CDR3 runs to 14 residues. Germline values: CDR1 SNHLY, CDR2 FYNNEI. Trimming removed 6 bases from V and 8 bases from J; junction bases left unmatched: 4. In DNA form, the CDR3 reads TGTGCCAGCAGGAGTGGACAGGGGGATTCACCCCTCCACTTT. It specifies CASRSGQGDSPLHF. Using reference TRBV2 and TRBJ1-6 for the parts outside the CDR3, the full variable domain is EPEVTQTPSHQVTQMGQEVILRCVPISNHLYFYWYRQILGQKVEFLVSFYNNEISEKSEIFDDQFSVERPDGSNFTLKIRSTKLEDSAMYFCASRSGQGDSPLHFGNGTRLTVT.

The V call is TRBV9, the J call TRBJ2-1, with D perhaps matching TRBD2 (6 bases). This CDR3 comprises 15 residues. Trimming cost V 2 bases and J 2 bases, with 11 bases left between them. Germline CDR1 SGDLS, CDR2 YYNGEE. The CDR3 sequence is CASSVTAGPYNEQFF. The CDR3 region has the DNA TGTGCCAGCAGCGTTACGGCGGGGCCCTACAATGAGCAGTTCTTC.

The chain employs TRBV7-2 and TRBJ2-3, with 11 positions matching TRBD2. The germline V gene has CDR1 SGHTA and CDR2 FQGNSA. V trimming: 4 bases; J trimming: 4 bases; junction bases outside the gene matches: 7. The CDR3 extends over 16 amino acids. The CDR3 loop is CASSSRLAGLADTQYF. CDR3 DNA: TGTGCCAGCAGCTCCCGACTAGCGGGATTGGCAGATACGCAGTATTTT. Looking up the rest from reference TRBV7-2 and TRBJ2-3 gives the full variable domain: GAGVSQSPSNKVTEKGKDVELRCDPISGHTALYWYRQSLGQGLEFLIYFQGNSAPDKSGLPSDRFSAERTGGSVSTLTIQRTQQEDSAVYLCASSSRLAGLADTQYFGPGTRLTVL.

This clonotype was seen more than once but under ten times. The chain carries TRBV18 and TRBJ1-1; 9 nucleotides match TRBD1. The CDR3 runs to 16 residues. With V trimmed by 2 bases and J by 3 bases, 7 bases remained unmatched. Germline V gene sequence: CDR1 KGHSH, CDR2 LQKENI. CDR3 sequence (DNA): TGTGCCAGCTCACCAAGGACAGGGGTCGAGGACACTGAAGCTTTCTTT. This encodes CASSPRTGVEDTEAFF.

This chain connects TRBV2 to TRBJ2-3; D not certain. Germline V gene data show CDR1 as SNHLY and CDR2 as FYNNEI. This CDR3 is built from 14 residues. The germline V and J ends were trimmed by 5 bases and 4 bases, with 13 bases remaining between them. CDR3 nucleotide sequence: TGTGCCAGCAGTCCCCGAGAAGGGCCAGATACGCAGTATTTT. This encodes CASSPREGPDTQYF.

The chain employs TRBV7-9 and TRBJ1-1; TRBD1 is a possible D gene (6 bases). CDR1 is SEHNR, CDR2 FQNEAQ, per germline (reference sequence). This CDR3 is built from 12 residues. V was cut by 6 bases and J by 10 bases, with 15 bases left in between. The chain's CDR3 is CASRPTQGGAFF. The CDR3 DNA follows: TGTGCCAGCAGACCTACACAGGGCGGAGCTTTCTTT.

The CDR3, as DNA: TGTGCCAGCAGTTCCCCCACAGGGAAAGAGACCCAGTACTTC. This sequence encodes CASSSPTGKETQYF. The chain combines TRBV6-6 with TRBJ2-5, with D maybe TRBD1 (6 bases). The CDR3 runs to 14 residues. The germline V gene encodes CDR1 MNHNY and CDR2 SVGAGI (reference sequence). Trimming left V 4 bases short and J 3 bases short, with 12 bases between.

This chain connects TRBV20-1 to TRBJ2-2, with D unresolved. V lost 0 bases and J lost 1, with 6 bases in between. Germline CDR1 and CDR2: DFQATT and SNEGSKA (reference sequence). The CDR3 is 14 residues long. CDR3 region: CSARERVNTGELFF. The CDR3 DNA sequence: TGCAGTGCTAGAGAGAGAGTGAACACCGGGGAGCTGTTTTTT.

This clonotype has a handful of counts. CDR3 nucleotides: TGTGCCAGCAGTTACTTGACCAAGGACCATCAGGATTATGGCTACACCTTC. Its translation: CASSYLTKDHQDYGYTF. This sequence joins TRBV6-2 or TRBV6-3 and TRBJ1-2; no definite D call. V dropped 1 base and J dropped 5 bases, with 20 bases sitting between them. The CDR3 has 17 residues. From germline, CDR1 is MNHEY and CDR2 SVGEGT.

The chain joins TRBV6-1 to TRBJ2-5; D unresolved. Germline CDR1 MNHNS, CDR2 SASEGT. There are 15 residues in the CDR3. V lost 2 bases and J 0 bases, leaving 10 bases between the germline ends. In DNA form, the CDR3 reads TGTGCCAGCAGTGAAAGCCATACAGACCAAGAGACCCAGTACTTC. Protein product: CASSESHTDQETQYF.

This clonotype was counted between two and nine times. The chain combines TRBV27 with TRBJ2-2; 13 nucleotides align to TRBD2. CDR1 is MNHEY and CDR2 is SMNVEV in the germline V gene (reference sequence). V dropped 5 bases and J dropped 2; count of bases not matched to a gene: 8. This CDR3 has 18 residues. CDR3 nucleotide sequence: TGTGCCAGCAGTCCCGGACTAGCGGGAGAGGAAAACACCGGGGAGCTGTTTTTT. This sequence encodes CASSPGLAGEENTGELFF.